Below, 17 T cell receptor beta chains from the same sample are listed, as sequenced in a study of cytomegalovirus exposure and HLA in healthy donors (dated 2017 in TCRdb). The library was produced with the immunoSEQ multiplex PCR assay. For the multiplex PCR, a mixture combining 60 forward primers for TCR Vbeta segments and 13 reverse primers for TCR Jbeta segments was used. The clones in this table, taken by TCRdb from immuneACCESS, are in-frame only. Not every clone is retained; where verified, under half of the shortfall comes from an unresolved V gene, and the cause of the rest is unknown. This sample's table contains about 41,000 clones. The top ten clones comprise roughly 6% of the sample. Sequencing input: PBMCs. The receptors derive from a young man in good health and CMV-seronegative.

This rearrangement joins TRBV4-3 to TRBJ2-2; 8 bases map to TRBD1. The CDR3 consists of 16 residues. The trim removed 1 base at V and 6 bases at J, leaving 7 bases unmatched. Germline-derived CDR1 and CDR2 are LGHNA and YSLEER. The CDR3 sequence: CASSQGSGGFAGELFF. CDR3 bases: TGCGCCAGCAGCCAAGGGTCAGGGGGCTTCGCCGGGGAGCTGTTTTTT.

The V call is TRBV2, the J call TRBJ2-3, with D possibly being TRBD2 (5 bases). The CDR3 covers 16 residues. V lost 6 bases, J lost 1 base, and 17 bases lay in between. CDR1 and CDR2 from the germline V gene are SNHLY and FYNNEI. DNA of the CDR3: TGTGCCAGCAGCCCACGTCCGGGGTTAGGCACAGATACGCAGTATTTT. Its translation is CASSPRPGLGTDTQYF.

The chain has TRBV25-1 and TRBJ1-2; D is undetermined. CDR1 is MGHDK, CDR2 SYGVNS, per germline. This CDR3 comprises 13 residues. Trimming stripped 4 bases from V and 4 bases from J, with 10 bases between. In nucleotides, the CDR3 is TGTGCCAGCAGTGGCGGCGCGCTCTATGGCTACACCTTC. It translates to CASSGGALYGYTF.

The gene calls are TRBV4-3 and TRBJ1-2; the D gene is possibly TRBD1 (6 bases). The CDR3 has 16 amino acids. The V end lost 0 bases, the J end lost 5 bases, and 16 bases lay between the germline ends. Per germline, CDR1 LGHNA and CDR2 YSLEER. The CDR3 DNA follows: TGCGCCAGCAGCCAAGACCGCGGGGGGGCTGGGTATGGCTACACCTTC. Amino acids: CASSQDRGGAGYGYTF.

The rearrangement links TRBV5-4 to TRBJ1-2; D is ambiguous. The CDR3 totals 12 residues. CDR1 and CDR2 (germline): SGHNT, YYREEE (reference sequence). V was cut by 0 bases and J by 8 bases, with 8 bases left in between. Here the CDR3 DNA reads TGTGCCAGCAGCTTGGATTACAGCGGCTACACCTTC. Translated, it gives CASSLDYSGYTF.

J is TRBJ1-1 and V is TRBV5-1; D gene uncertain. This CDR3 is built from 12 residues. The V gene lost 0 bases and the J gene lost 4 bases, with 4 bases spanning the gap. Germline assignment: CDR1 SGHRS and CDR2 YFSETQ. The CDR3 protein is CASSLASTEAFF. CDR3 nucleotide sequence: TGCGCCAGCAGCTTGGCGAGCACTGAAGCTTTCTTT.

The V and J genes are TRBV6-5 and TRBJ1-6, with 7 bases that match TRBD1. The germline V gene has CDR1 MNHEY and CDR2 SVGAGI. This CDR3 spans 14 amino acids. V was clipped by 5 bases and J by 10 bases; unmatched bases: 8. This CDR3 is CASSQQGSRSPLHF. For the CDR3, the DNA is TGTGCCAGCAGTCAACAGGGGTCGAGATCACCCCTCCACTTT.

J is TRBJ1-2 and V is TRBV6-1; possibly TRBD1 for D (5 bases). The V end was cut by 2 bases, the J end by 0 bases, with 16 bases between. This CDR3 has 17 residues. Germline lookup yields CDR1 MNHNS and CDR2 SASEGT. CDR3 in DNA: TGTGCCAGCAGTGAAATAGGGGCGGCAGCAGCTAACTATGGCTACACCTTC. Amino acid sequence: CASSEIGAAAANYGYTF.

The V gene is TRBV4-1, the J gene TRBJ2-7; the match to TRBD2 covers 7 bases. The junction had 7 bases not matched to a gene; V was cut back by 0 bases and J by 2 bases. The CDR3 extends over 16 amino acids. Per germline, CDR1 MGHRA and CDR2 YSYEKL. The CDR3, as DNA: TGCGCCAGCAGCCAAGATTACGGGAGGAGTCCCTACGAGCAGTACTTC. Its protein product is CASSQDYGRSPYEQYF.

This chain joins TRBV5-1 and TRBJ1-3, with D possibly matching TRBD1 (6 bases). This CDR3 contains 16 residues. Germline V CDR1 and CDR2: SGHRS, YFSETQ. The V gene lost 4 bases and the J gene lost 2 bases, with 16 bases spanning the gap. In nucleotides, the CDR3 is TGCGCCAGCAGCACCGGGACATCGGCTGCTGGAAACACCATATATTTT. Protein: CASSTGTSAAGNTIYF.

A note on this clone: This sample also contains other DNA sequences that code for the same CDR3. This rearrangement joins TRBV5-1 to TRBJ2-3; no clear D gene. V was pared by 6 bases and J by 3 bases, with 11 bases between. The CDR3 totals 13 residues. Looked up from germline, CDR1 is SGHRS and CDR2 is YFSETQ. The CDR3 reads CASNARVTDTQYF. CDR3 in DNA: TGCGCCAGCAATGCCCGGGTTACAGATACGCAGTATTTT.

The rearrangement links TRBV10-2 to TRBJ1-1; no clear D. The germline V and J ends were trimmed by 7 bases and 4 bases, with 10 bases remaining between them. Per the germline V gene, CDR1 is WSHSY and CDR2 is SAAADI. CDR3 length equals 12 residues. In DNA, the CDR3 is TGCGCCAGCATGGTCCCGGGCACTGAAGCTTTCTTT. Protein sequence: CASMVPGTEAFF.

The rearrangement uses TRBV19 and TRBJ1-5, with D possibly matching TRBD1 (5 bases). This CDR3 has 15 amino acids. Trimming removed 4 bases at V and 2 bases at J, with 12 bases between. CDR1 is LNHDA, CDR2 SQIVND, per germline (reference sequence). The CDR3 sequence: CASSRDGGGNQPQHF. In DNA, the CDR3 is TGTGCCAGTAGTAGGGACGGAGGGGGCAATCAGCCCCAGCATTTT. The variable domain in full, completed from reference TRBV19 and TRBJ1-5, reads DGGITQSPKYLFRKEGQNVTLSCEQNLNHDAMYWYRQDPGQGLRLIYYSQIVNDFQKGDIAEGYSVSREKKESFPLTVTSAQKNPTAFYLCASSRDGGGNQPQHFGDGTRLSIL.

This chain joins TRBV7-9 and TRBJ2-7; 7 positions agree with TRBD1. The V gene's germline CDR1 is SEHNR and CDR2 FQNEAQ (reference sequence). The CDR3 length is 13 residues. V gave up 5 bases and J gave up 3 bases; unmatched junction bases: 4. CDR3 DNA: TGTGCCAGCAGCGAAGGGACAGTCTACGAGCAGTACTTC. Translating it yields CASSEGTVYEQYF.

The chain recombines TRBV19 with TRBJ1-4, with D unclear. The germline V and J ends were trimmed by 3 bases and 4 bases, with 18 bases remaining between them. The CDR3 has 17 residues. Germline CDR1 and CDR2: LNHDA and SQIVND (reference sequence). The DNA for the CDR3 is TGTGCCAGTAGTATGTGGTTTGATACTGCCGGTAATGAAAAACTGTTTTTT. This sequence encodes CASSMWFDTAGNEKLFF.

This rearrangement joins TRBV19 to TRBJ1-1, with 11 bases that match TRBD1. The CDR3 consists of 15 residues. Trimming took 5 bases from V and 11 from J; bases not matched to a gene: 13. The germline CDR1 and CDR2 sequences are LNHDA and SQIVND (reference sequence). This CDR3 reads CASSSRTGGADVAFF. DNA of the CDR3: TGTGCCAGTAGTTCTCGGACAGGGGGCGCGGATGTGGCTTTCTTT.

This rearrangement joins TRBV4-3 to TRBJ2-2; TRBD1 agrees at 8 bases. The CDR3 covers 15 residues. Trimming took 6 bases from V and 2 from J; bases not matched to a gene: 5. Germline CDR1 is LGHNA and CDR2 is YSLEER. This CDR3 reads CASRTTGGNTGELFF. For the CDR3, the DNA is TGCGCCAGCAGAACCACAGGGGGAAACACCGGGGAGCTGTTTTTT.